This T cell receptor (beta chain) stems from a study of Tregs in tolerant kidney transplant recipients. Germline V gene data show CDR1 as SQVTM and CDR2 as ANQGSEA. Trimming cost V 4 bases and J 4 bases, with 8 bases left between them. The CDR3 extends over 13 amino acids. Recipients received nonmyeloablative bone marrow transplants from related graft donors, with transient mixed chimerism. Clones were sequenced by immunoSEQ multiplex PCR, and TCRdb holds only the in-frame ones, with some missing. The profile covers 80,000 or so clones, with roughly nine tenths appearing a single time and about 1.6% taken by the ten largest.

This sequence joins TRBV29-1 and TRBJ2-6; no definite D call. Sequencing used CD4+ T cells from blood (PBMCs), obtained 24 months after the transplant. The source of this sequence is a human patient who received a combined kidney and bone marrow transplant. A share of the T cells may be of graft donor origin. CDR3 nucleotides: TGCAGCGTTGCGAGGTCCGGGGCCAACGTCCTGACTTTC. Translation gives CSVARSGANVLTF.